Included here is one T cell receptor beta chain sequence, with context. Original methodology: Cell counts per sample came from amplifying reference gene primers. This table comes from immunoSEQ multiplex PCR, and its TCRdb copy is limited to in-frame clones, with some not included. V, J and clone size derive from that table, while D and trimming were established from the DNA sequence. This table has hundreds of thousands of clones, around 85% appearing once. The CDR3 consists of 15 residues. Germline CDR1 is SQVTM and CDR2 is ANQGSEA. Germline trimming cut 7 bases from V and 6 bases from J; bases unmatched to any gene: 16. Participants spanned ages 18 to 89 years and resided in about 24 US areas. These data are taken from a study of blood T cell repertoires in COVID-19. Study information: Researchers got acute and convalescent COVID-19 samples from the United States, Italy and Spain.

The chain couples TRBV29-1 to TRBJ2-7; 9 nucleotides agree with TRBD1. This clonotype originated in a woman between 40 and 50 years old with acute COVID-19. Sequenced sample: PBMCs or T cells enriched from blood (not recorded which). For the CDR3, the DNA is TGCAGCGCTCGTTCCGGGACAGGGATTTCAGGCGAGCAGTACTTC. It specifies CSARSGTGISGEQYF.